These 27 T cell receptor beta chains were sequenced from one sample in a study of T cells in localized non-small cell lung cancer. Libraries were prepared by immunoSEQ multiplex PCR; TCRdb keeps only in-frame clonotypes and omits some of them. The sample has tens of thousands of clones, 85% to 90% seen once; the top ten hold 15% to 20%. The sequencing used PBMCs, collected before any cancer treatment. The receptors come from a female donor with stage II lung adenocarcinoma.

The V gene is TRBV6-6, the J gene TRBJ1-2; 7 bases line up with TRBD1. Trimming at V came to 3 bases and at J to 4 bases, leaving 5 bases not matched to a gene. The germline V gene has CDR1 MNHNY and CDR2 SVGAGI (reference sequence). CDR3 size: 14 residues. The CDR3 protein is CASSYLGGSYGYTF. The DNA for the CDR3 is TGTGCCAGCAGTTATTTAGGGGGCAGCTATGGCTACACCTTC.

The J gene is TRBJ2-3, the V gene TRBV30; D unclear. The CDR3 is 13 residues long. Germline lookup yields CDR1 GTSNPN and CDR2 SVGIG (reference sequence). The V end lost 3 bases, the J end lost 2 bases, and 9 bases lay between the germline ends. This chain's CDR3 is CAWSPGLTDTQYF. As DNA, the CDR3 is TGTGCCTGGAGCCCGGGCCTCACAGATACGCAGTATTTT.

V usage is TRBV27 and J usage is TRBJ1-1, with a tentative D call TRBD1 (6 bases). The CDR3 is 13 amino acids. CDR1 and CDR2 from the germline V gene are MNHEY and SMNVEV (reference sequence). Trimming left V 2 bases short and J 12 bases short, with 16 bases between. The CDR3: CASSLPGGPTTFF. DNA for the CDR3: TGTGCCAGCAGTTTACCGGGGGGGCCGACGACTTTCTTT.

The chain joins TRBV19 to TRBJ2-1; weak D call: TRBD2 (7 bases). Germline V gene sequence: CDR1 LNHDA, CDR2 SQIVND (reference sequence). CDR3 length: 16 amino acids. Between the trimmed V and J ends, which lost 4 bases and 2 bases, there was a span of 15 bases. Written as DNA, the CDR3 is TGTGCCAGTAGTACCGACCTCGGGGGGCCCTACAATGAGCAGTTCTTC. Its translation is CASSTDLGGPYNEQFF.

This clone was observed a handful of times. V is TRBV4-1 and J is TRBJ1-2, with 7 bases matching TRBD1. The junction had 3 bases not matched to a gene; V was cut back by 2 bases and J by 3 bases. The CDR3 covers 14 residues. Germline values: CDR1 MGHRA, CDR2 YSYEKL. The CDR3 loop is CASSQNTGDYGYTF. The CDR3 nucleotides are TGCGCCAGCAGCCAAAATACAGGGGACTATGGCTACACCTTC.

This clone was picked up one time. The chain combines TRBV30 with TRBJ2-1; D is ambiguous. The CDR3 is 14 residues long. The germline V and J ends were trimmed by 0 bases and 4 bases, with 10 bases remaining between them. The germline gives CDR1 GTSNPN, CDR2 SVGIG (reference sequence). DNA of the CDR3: TGTGCCTGGAGTGTCCCCGGCATGTACAATGAGCAGTTCTTC. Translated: CAWSVPGMYNEQFF.

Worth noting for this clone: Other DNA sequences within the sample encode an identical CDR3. The CDR3 coding sequence is TGCAGTGCCAGCGTTGACGAGCAGTACTTC. Protein product: CSASVDEQYF. The chain couples TRBV20-1 to TRBJ2-7; D is undetermined. Trimming cost V 6 bases and J 5 bases, with 8 bases left between them. CDR1 and CDR2 from the germline V gene are DFQATT and SNEGSKA (reference sequence). The CDR3 sequence is 10 residues long.

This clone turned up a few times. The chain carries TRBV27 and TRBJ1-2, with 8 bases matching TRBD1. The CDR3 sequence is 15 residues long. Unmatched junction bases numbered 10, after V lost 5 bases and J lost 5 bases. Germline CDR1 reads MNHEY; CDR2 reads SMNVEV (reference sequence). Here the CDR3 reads CASSLRDRPLYGYTF. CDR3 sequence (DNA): TGTGCCAGCAGTCTCCGGGACAGGCCTCTTTATGGCTACACCTTC.

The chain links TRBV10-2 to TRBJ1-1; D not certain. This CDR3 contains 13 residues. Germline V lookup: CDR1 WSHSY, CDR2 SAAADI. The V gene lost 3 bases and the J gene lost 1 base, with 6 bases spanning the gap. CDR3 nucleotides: TGCGCCAGCAGTGATGAGGAGAACACTGAAGCTTTCTTT. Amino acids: CASSDEENTEAFF.

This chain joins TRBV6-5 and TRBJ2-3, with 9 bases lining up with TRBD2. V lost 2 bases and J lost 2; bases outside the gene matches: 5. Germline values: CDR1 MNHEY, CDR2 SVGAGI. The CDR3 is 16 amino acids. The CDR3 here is CASSYVGGGATDTQYF. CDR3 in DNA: TGTGCCAGCAGTTACGTCGGCGGGGGGGCCACAGATACGCAGTATTTT.

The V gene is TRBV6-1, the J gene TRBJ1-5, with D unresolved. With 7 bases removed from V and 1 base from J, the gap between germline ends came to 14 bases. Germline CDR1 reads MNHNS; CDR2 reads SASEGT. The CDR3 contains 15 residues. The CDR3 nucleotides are TGTGCCAGCATCCGCAGCCAGCCAAGCAATCAGCCCCAGCATTTT. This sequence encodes CASIRSQPSNQPQHF.

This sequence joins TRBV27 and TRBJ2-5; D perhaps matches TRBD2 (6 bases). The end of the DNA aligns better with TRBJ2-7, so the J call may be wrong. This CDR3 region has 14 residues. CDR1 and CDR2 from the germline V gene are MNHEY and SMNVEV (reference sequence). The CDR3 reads CASQKGGTAYEQYF. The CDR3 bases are TGTGCCAGCCAAAAGGGCGGGACCGCCTACGAGCAGTACTTC.

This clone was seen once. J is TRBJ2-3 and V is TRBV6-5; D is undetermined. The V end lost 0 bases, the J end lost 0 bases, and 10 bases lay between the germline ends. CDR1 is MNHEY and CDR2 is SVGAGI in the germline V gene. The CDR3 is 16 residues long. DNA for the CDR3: TGTGCCAGCAGTTACTCGGGATTGACTAGCACAGATACGCAGTATTTT. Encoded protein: CASSYSGLTSTDTQYF.

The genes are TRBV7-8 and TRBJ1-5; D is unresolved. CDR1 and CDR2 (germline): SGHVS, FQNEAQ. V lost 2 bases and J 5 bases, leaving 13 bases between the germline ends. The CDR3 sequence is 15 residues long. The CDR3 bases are TGTGCCAGCAGCTTAAGTGGACTGGCCTATCAGCCCCAGCATTTT. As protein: CASSLSGLAYQPQHF.

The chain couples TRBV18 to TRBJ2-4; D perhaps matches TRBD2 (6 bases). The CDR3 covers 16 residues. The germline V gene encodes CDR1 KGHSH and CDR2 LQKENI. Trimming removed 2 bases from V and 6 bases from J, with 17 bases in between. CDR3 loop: CASSPAQEGSTNIQYF. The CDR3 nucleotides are TGTGCCAGCTCACCAGCACAGGAGGGGTCGACAAACATTCAGTACTTC.

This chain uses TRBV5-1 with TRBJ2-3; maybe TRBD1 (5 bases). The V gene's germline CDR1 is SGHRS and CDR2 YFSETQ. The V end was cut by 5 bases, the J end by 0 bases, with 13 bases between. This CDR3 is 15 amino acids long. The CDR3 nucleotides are TGCGCCAGCAGGCCTCTAGGGGTTAGCACAGATACGCAGTATTTT. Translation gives CASRPLGVSTDTQYF.

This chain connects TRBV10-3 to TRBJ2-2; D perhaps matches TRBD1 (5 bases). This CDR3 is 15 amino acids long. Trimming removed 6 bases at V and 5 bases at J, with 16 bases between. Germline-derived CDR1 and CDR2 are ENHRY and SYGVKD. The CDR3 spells CAISTVQGETGELFF. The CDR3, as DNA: TGTGCCATCAGCACCGTCCAGGGTGAAACCGGGGAGCTGTTTTTT.

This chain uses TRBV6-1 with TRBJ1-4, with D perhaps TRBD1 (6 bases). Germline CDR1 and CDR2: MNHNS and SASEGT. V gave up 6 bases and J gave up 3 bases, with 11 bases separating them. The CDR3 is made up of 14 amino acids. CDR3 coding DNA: TGTGCCAGCAGCACAGGGACCTCTAATGAAAAACTGTTTTTT. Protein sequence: CASSTGTSNEKLFF.

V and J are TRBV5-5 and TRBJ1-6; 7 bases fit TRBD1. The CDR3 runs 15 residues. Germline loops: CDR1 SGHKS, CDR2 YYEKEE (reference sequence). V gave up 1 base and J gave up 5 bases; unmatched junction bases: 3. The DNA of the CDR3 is TGTGCCAGCAGCTTGAGACAGGGCAATAATTCACCCCTCCACTTT. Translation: CASSLRQGNNSPLHF.

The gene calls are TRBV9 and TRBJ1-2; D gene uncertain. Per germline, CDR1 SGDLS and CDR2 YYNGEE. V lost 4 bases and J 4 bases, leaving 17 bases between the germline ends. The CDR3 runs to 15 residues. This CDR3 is CASSPGIRSSYGYTF. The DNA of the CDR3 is TGTGCCAGCAGCCCAGGTATAAGAAGCTCCTATGGCTACACCTTC.

The CDR3 sequence: CASSQGGVAQETQYF. The CDR3 DNA sequence: TGTGCCAGCTCCCAGGGGGGAGTCGCGCAAGAGACCCAGTACTTC. The rearrangement joins TRBV2 to TRBJ2-5, with D possibly TRBD1 on 7 matching bases. V gave up 8 bases and J gave up 2 bases, with 18 bases separating them. Germline V gene sequence: CDR1 SNHLY, CDR2 FYNNEI. The CDR3 loop spans 15 amino acids.

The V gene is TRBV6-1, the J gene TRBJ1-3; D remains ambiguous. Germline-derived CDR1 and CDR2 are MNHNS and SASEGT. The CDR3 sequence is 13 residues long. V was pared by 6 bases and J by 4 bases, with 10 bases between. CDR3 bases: TGTGCCAGCAGACTCGGGGTCGGAAACACCATATATTTT. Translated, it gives CASRLGVGNTIYF.

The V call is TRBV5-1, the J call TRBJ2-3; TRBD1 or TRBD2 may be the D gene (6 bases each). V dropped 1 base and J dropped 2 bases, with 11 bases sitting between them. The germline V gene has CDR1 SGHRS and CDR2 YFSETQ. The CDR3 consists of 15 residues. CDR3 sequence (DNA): TGCGCCAGCAGCTTGTGGGGGGCCAACACAGATACGCAGTATTTT. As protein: CASSLWGANTDTQYF.

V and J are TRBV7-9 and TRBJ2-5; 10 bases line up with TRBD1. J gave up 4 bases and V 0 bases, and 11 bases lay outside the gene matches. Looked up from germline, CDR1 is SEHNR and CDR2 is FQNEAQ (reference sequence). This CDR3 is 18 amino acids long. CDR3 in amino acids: CASSLAGTGAALGETQYF. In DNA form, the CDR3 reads TGTGCCAGCAGCTTAGCCGGGACAGGGGCCGCACTTGGAGAGACCCAGTACTTC.

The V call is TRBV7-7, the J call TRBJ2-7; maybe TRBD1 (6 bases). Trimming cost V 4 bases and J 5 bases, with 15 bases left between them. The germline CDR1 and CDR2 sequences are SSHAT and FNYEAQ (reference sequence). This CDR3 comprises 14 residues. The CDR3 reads CASSSIQGSDEQYF. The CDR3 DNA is TGTGCCAGCAGCTCAATACAGGGATCGGACGAGCAGTACTTC.

The CDR3 nucleotides read TGTGCCAGCAGCTTATTCGCGGGGGGGCGAAATGAGCAGTTCTTC. Encoded protein: CASSLFAGGRNEQFF. This sequence joins TRBV7-2 and TRBJ2-1; the match to TRBD2 covers 9 bases. This CDR3 comprises 15 residues. Germline CDR1 is SGHTA and CDR2 is FQGNSA. V shed 2 bases, J shed 7 bases, and the junction held 6 bases outside the gene matches. Combining the CDR3 with reference TRBV7-2 and TRBJ2-1 gives the whole variable domain GAGVSQSPSNKVTEKGKDVELRCDPISGHTALYWYRQSLGQGLEFLIYFQGNSAPDKSGLPSDRFSAERTGGSVSTLTIQRTQQEDSAVYLCASSLFAGGRNEQFFGPGTRLTVL.

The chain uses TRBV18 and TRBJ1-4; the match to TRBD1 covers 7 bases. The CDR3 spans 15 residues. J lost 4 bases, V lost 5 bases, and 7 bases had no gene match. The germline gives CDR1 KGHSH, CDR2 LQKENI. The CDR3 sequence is CASSSPGQSNEKLFF. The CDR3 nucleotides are TGTGCCAGCTCATCGCCGGGACAGAGTAATGAAAAACTGTTTTTT. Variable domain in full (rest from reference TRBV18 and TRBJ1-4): NAGVMQNPRHLVRRRGQEARLRCSPMKGHSHVYWYRQLPEEGLKFMVYLQKENIIDESGMPKERFSAEFPKEGPSILRIQQVVRGDSAAYFCASSSPGQSNEKLFFGSGTQLSVL.